This entry lists 25 T cell receptor beta chains sequenced from one sample in a study of follicular helper T cells after annual influenza vaccination (dated by TCRdb to between 2016 and 2019). This specimen's time point label, per the study, means: 2014-2015 season, 7 days after vaccination. The library was obtained by the immunoSEQ multiplex PCR assay. Sourced from immuneACCESS, this table was stored by TCRdb with only in-frame sequences that have V and J called. A share of the clones is absent; for the studies checked, an unresolved V gene accounts for under half, and the remainder has no known explanation. For this sample there are about 15,000 clones; 70% to 85% appear just once. The ten largest clones represent approximately 1.3% of the sample. The source material was CXCR5+ CD38- circulating T follicular helper cells from blood, sampled 7 days after influenza vaccination. Sample cell subset or site, as interpreted from the label and publication: circulating Tfh, non-naive CD4+CXCR5+PD-1+ (ICOS+CD38+ or ICOS-CD38-). These receptors all stem from an adult who received the influenza vaccine.

This clone was detected a few times. The chain combines TRBV10-1 with TRBJ1-4, with D possibly matching TRBD1 (5 bases). V gave up 4 bases and J gave up 8 bases, with 14 bases separating them. CDR3 length: 14 amino acids. The germline CDR1 and CDR2 sequences are WNHNN and SYGVQD (reference sequence). CDR3 nucleotides: TGCGCCAGCAGTGGCGGGGGACGAAGGGAAAAACTGTTTTTT. Amino acids: CASSGGGRREKLFF.

The chain uses TRBV6-4 and TRBJ2-2, with TRBD1 as a possible D gene (5 bases). Trimming cost V 4 bases and J 8 bases, with 14 bases left between them. Germline CDR1 and CDR2: MRHNA and SNTAGT. This CDR3 is 14 amino acids long. CDR3 sequence (DNA): TGTGCCAGCAGTGTGGGGCAGGCGTCGGGGGAGCTGTTTTTT. Amino acids: CASSVGQASGELFF.

This chain links TRBV6-6 with TRBJ2-1; 13 bases map to TRBD2. The ends lost 6 bases at V and 8 bases at J; junction bases unmatched: 10. There are 16 residues in the CDR3. The germline V gene encodes CDR1 MNHNY and CDR2 SVGAGI (reference sequence). The CDR3 DNA follows: TGTGCCAGCAGGTCCGGACTAGCGGGAGCAAGGGATGAGCAGTTCTTC. It encodes CASRSGLAGARDEQFF.

The count of this clone is one. The V gene is TRBV7-9, the J gene TRBJ2-1; no reliable D call. V was cut by 8 bases and J by 0 bases, with 11 bases left in between. Per germline, CDR1 SEHNR and CDR2 FQNEAQ (reference sequence). CDR3 size: 14 residues. Here the CDR3 DNA reads TGTGCCAGCCAAGCTGCCTCCTCCTACAATGAGCAGTTCTTC. It yields the protein CASQAASSYNEQFF.

The chain recombines TRBV28 with TRBJ2-4, with 13 bases fitting TRBD2. CDR3 length: 18 residues. Germline V gene sequence: CDR1 MDHEN, CDR2 SYDVKM. Trimming removed 2 bases from V and 3 bases from J; junction bases left unmatched: 7. The CDR3 here is CASSLTGTSGTGKNIQYF. Written as DNA, the CDR3 is TGTGCCAGCAGTTTAACCGGGACTAGCGGGACCGGCAAAAACATTCAGTACTTC.

This clone came up once. The V gene is TRBV29-1, the J gene TRBJ2-1; 8 bases map to TRBD2. The ends lost 7 bases at V and 9 bases at J; junction bases unmatched: 11. CDR3 size: 13 residues. Germline V gene data show CDR1 as SQVTM and CDR2 as ANQGSEA. The CDR3 here is CSGGLAADTEQFF. CDR3 nucleotides: TGCAGCGGAGGACTAGCTGCGGACACTGAGCAGTTCTTC.

The rearrangement links TRBV2 to TRBJ2-1; 9 positions match TRBD1. The CDR3 is 15 amino acids. Per the germline V gene, CDR1 is SNHLY and CDR2 is FYNNEI. J was trimmed by 1 base and V by 10 bases; bases with no gene match: 8. The CDR3 spells CATKSGTGSYNEQFF. CDR3 DNA sequence: TGTGCCACCAAATCCGGGACAGGGTCCTACAATGAGCAGTTCTTC. Drawing the rest from reference TRBV2 and TRBJ2-1, the complete variable domain is EPEVTQTPSHQVTQMGQEVILRCVPISNHLYFYWYRQILGQKVEFLVSFYNNEISEKSEIFDDQFSVERPDGSNFTLKIRSTKLEDSAMYFCATKSGTGSYNEQFFGPGTRLTVL.

The chain links TRBV7-2 to TRBJ1-2, with 8 bases matching TRBD1. Germline assignment: CDR1 SGHTA and CDR2 FQGNSA. CDR3 length: 15 amino acids. J was trimmed by 8 bases and V by 5 bases; bases with no gene match: 13. CDR3 residues: CASSPMTGDSGGYTF. The CDR3, as DNA: TGTGCCAGCAGCCCAATGACAGGGGATTCGGGCGGCTACACCTTC. The complete variable domain, with remaining parts taken from reference TRBV7-2 and TRBJ1-2, reads GAGVSQSPSNKVTEKGKDVELRCDPISGHTALYWYRQSLGQGLEFLIYFQGNSAPDKSGLPSDRFSAERTGGSVSTLTIQRTQQEDSAVYLCASSPMTGDSGGYTFGSGTRLTVV.

Concerning this clone: One end of the junction does not line up with germline, which may come from a read error. Other nucleotide sequences in the sample specify the same CDR3. The gene calls are TRBV6-5 and TRBJ2-1; 9 bases are a match to TRBD2. This CDR3 is built from 15 residues. Per germline, CDR1 MNHEY and CDR2 SVGAGI. The CDR3 here is CASSSGSVGSNEQFF. The CDR3 coding sequence is TGCGCCAGCAGTAGCGGGAGTGTGGGTAGCAATGAGCAGTTCTTC.

This clone was seen a handful of times. The CDR3 bases are TGTGCCAGCAGCTCAACCTTTACCGGGACTAGCGTCAATGAGCAGTTCTTC. Protein product: CASSSTFTGTSVNEQFF. The chain uses TRBV7-2 and TRBJ2-1, with 10 bases fitting TRBD2. In germline, CDR1 is SGHTA, CDR2 FQGNSA. There are 17 residues in the CDR3. The J segment lost 6 bases and the V segment lost 4 bases, leaving 12 bases of the junction unmatched. The variable domain in full, with the rest retrieved from reference TRBV7-2 and TRBJ2-1, is GAGVSQSPSNKVTEKGKDVELRCDPISGHTALYWYRQSLGQGLEFLIYFQGNSAPDKSGLPSDRFSAERTGGSVSTLTIQRTQQEDSAVYLCASSSTFTGTSVNEQFFGPGTRLTVL.

This chain connects TRBV30 to TRBJ2-1; TRBD2 matches 16 bases. With V trimmed by 4 bases and J by 6 bases, 9 bases remained unmatched. Germline V gives CDR1 GTSNPN, CDR2 SVGIG (reference sequence). The CDR3 runs 17 residues. CDR3 residues: CAWNPGTSGGALNEQFF. CDR3 coding DNA: TGTGCCTGGAATCCCGGGACTAGCGGGGGGGCCCTCAATGAGCAGTTCTTC.

This clone was counted a single time. CDR3 coding DNA: TGCAGTGCTGAAGACTCGTACGAGCAGTACTTC. Translating it yields CSAEDSYEQYF. This sequence joins TRBV20-1 and TRBJ2-7; D is unresolved. The CDR3 loop spans 11 amino acids. CDR1 DFQATT and CDR2 SNEGSKA come from the germline V gene (reference sequence). The V end lost 5 bases, the J end lost 4 bases, and 9 bases lay between the germline ends.

This chain connects TRBV7-9 to TRBJ1-1; possible D gene TRBD1, 5 bases. This CDR3 has 15 residues. CDR1 SEHNR and CDR2 FQNEAQ come from the germline V gene (reference sequence). With 4 bases removed from V and 0 bases from J, the gap between germline ends came to 12 bases. CDR3 sequence reads: CASSYLTALNTEAFF. The DNA of the CDR3 is TGTGCCAGCAGCTATCTGACAGCATTGAACACTGAAGCTTTCTTT.

The chain has TRBV6-6 and TRBJ2-1, with D possibly being TRBD2 (6 bases). This CDR3 comprises 15 residues. Germline V lookup: CDR1 MNHNY, CDR2 SVGAGI (reference sequence). Trimming stripped 6 bases from V and 8 bases from J, with 20 bases between. Here the CDR3 reads CASRWSLTPGDEQFF. The CDR3 DNA follows: TGTGCCAGCAGGTGGAGCCTCACCCCGGGGGATGAGCAGTTCTTC.

This chain joins TRBV2 and TRBJ1-2; D gene ambiguous. Germline V CDR1 and CDR2: SNHLY, FYNNEI. The CDR3 runs to 13 residues. Trimming pared 4 bases from V and 4 bases from J, leaving 10 bases between. The DNA for the CDR3 is TGTGCCAGCAGTGCTGACAAGGCCTATGGCTACACCTTC. This encodes CASSADKAYGYTF. Full variable domain (outside the CDR3, taken from reference TRBV2 and TRBJ1-2): EPEVTQTPSHQVTQMGQEVILRCVPISNHLYFYWYRQILGQKVEFLVSFYNNEISEKSEIFDDQFSVERPDGSNFTLKIRSTKLEDSAMYFCASSADKAYGYTFGSGTRLTVV.

This clone has a single count. The CDR3 protein is CASSLGTVNSGNTIYF. CDR3 bases: TGTGCCAGCAGCTTAGGCACAGTCAACTCTGGAAACACCATATATTTT. This rearrangement joins TRBV11-2 to TRBJ1-3; D not resolved. The germline CDR1 and CDR2 sequences are SGHAT and FQNNGV. CDR3 length: 16 residues. Between the trimmed V and J ends, which lost 1 base and 0 bases, there was a span of 10 bases.

The chain is built from TRBV30 and TRBJ2-1, with D maybe TRBD2 (5 bases). Germline values: CDR1 GTSNPN, CDR2 SVGIG (reference sequence). This CDR3 has 13 residues. The V and J ends lost 1 base and 4 bases respectively, with 8 bases between them. The CDR3 DNA is TGTGCCTGGAGTGGGGAGCTTTACAATGAGCAGTTCTTC. Its translation: CAWSGELYNEQFF.

V and J are TRBV5-1 and TRBJ1-4; 12 bases are shared with TRBD1. The CDR3 length is 18 residues. Germline V gives CDR1 SGHRS, CDR2 YFSETQ. Trimming removed 5 bases from V and 0 bases from J; junction bases left unmatched: 8. Here the CDR3 reads CASRAGTGGDSTNEKLFF. The CDR3 DNA follows: TGCGCCAGCAGGGCAGGGACAGGGGGCGATTCAACTAATGAAAAACTGTTTTTT. Full variable domain (remainder filled in from reference TRBV5-1 and TRBJ1-4): KAGVTQTPRYLIKTRGQQVTLSCSPISGHRSVSWYQQTPGQGLQFLFEYFSETQRNKGNFPGRFSGRQFSNSRSEMNVSTLELGDSALYLCASRAGTGGDSTNEKLFFGSGTQLSVL.

The V gene is TRBV13, the J gene TRBJ2-3, with D uncertain. This CDR3 is built from 13 residues. Trimming removed 7 bases at V and 0 bases at J, with 8 bases between. Germline values: CDR1 PRHDT, CDR2 FYEKMQ (reference sequence). CDR3 nucleotide sequence: TGTGCCAGCACCCTTAAAAGCACAGATACGCAGTATTTT. This translates into CASTLKSTDTQYF.

The chain is built from TRBV5-6 and TRBJ1-3; a possible D gene is TRBD1 (5 bases). Looked up from germline, CDR1 is SGHDT and CDR2 is YYEEEE. The CDR3 totals 16 residues. V lost 4 bases and J 1 base, leaving 15 bases between the germline ends. CDR3 region: CASSRYSGTSGNTIYF. DNA of the CDR3: TGTGCCAGCAGCCGATATTCCGGGACTTCTGGAAACACCATATATTTT.

The CDR3 DNA reads as TGTGCCAGCAGTGCCTGGACAGGGGGCCGTATCAATGAGCAGTTCTTC. Its protein is CASSAWTGGRINEQFF. The rearrangement links TRBV27 to TRBJ2-1; 11 nucleotides line up with TRBD1. Germline V gene lookup returns CDR1 MNHEY and CDR2 SMNVEV (reference sequence). The CDR3 is 16 residues long. The trim removed 5 bases at V and 6 bases at J, leaving 9 bases unmatched.

The V call is TRBV19, the J call TRBJ2-5; TRBD2 matches at 8 bases. The end of the DNA is better explained by TRBJ2-7, so the J call may be wrong. Germline lookup yields CDR1 LNHDA and CDR2 SQIVND (reference sequence). CDR3 length: 15 amino acids. The CDR3 DNA follows: TGTGCCAGTAGTATAAGCGGGGGTAGACACTACGAGCAGTACTTC. It is translated as CASSISGGRHYEQYF.

The V call is TRBV27, the J call TRBJ1-6; the match to TRBD1 covers 9 bases. Germline CDR1 and CDR2: MNHEY and SMNVEV (reference sequence). J was trimmed by 7 bases and V by 5 bases; bases with no gene match: 6. The CDR3 covers 15 residues. CDR3 bases: TGTGCCAGCAGTGGACAGGGGACGGAAAATTCACCCCTCCACTTT. This codes for CASSGQGTENSPLHF.

This chain links TRBV6-1 with TRBJ2-2; D remains unclear. The V end was cut by 5 bases, the J end by 5 bases, with 9 bases between. There are 13 residues in the CDR3. The V gene's germline CDR1 is MNHNS and CDR2 SASEGT. The CDR3 DNA follows: TGTGCCAGCAGTAACTATGGGACCGGGGAGCTGTTTTTT. Amino acids: CASSNYGTGELFF.

The gene calls are TRBV7-9 and TRBJ1-4, with D maybe TRBD1 (5 bases). The CDR3 consists of 14 residues. V was cut by 1 base and J by 8 bases, with 11 bases left in between. Per germline, CDR1 SEHNR and CDR2 FQNEAQ (reference sequence). The CDR3 reads CASSLGQGDEKLFF. Written as DNA, the CDR3 is TGTGCCAGCAGCTTAGGGCAGGGTGACGAAAAACTGTTTTTT.